Each of the 20 T cell receptor beta chains below was sequenced from the same sample in a study of blood T cell repertoires in COVID-19. Assay used: immunoSEQ multiplex PCR; TCRdb lists only in-frame clones, some missing. The repertoire holds a few hundred thousand clones, with 75% to 90% as singletons. The sequenced material came from peripheral blood. Receptors were obtained from a woman aged 60-70 years with COVID-19, enrolled during active disease.

The genes are TRBV29-1 and TRBJ2-7, with TRBD1 identical over 10 bases. With 7 bases clipped from V and 4 bases from J, the junction kept 10 bases outside the gene matches. CDR1 is SQVTM, CDR2 ANQGSEA, per germline. There are 14 residues in the CDR3. Here the CDR3 DNA reads TGCAGCGCAAATCAAATGGGACAGGGGTACGAGCAGTACTTC. It encodes CSANQMGQGYEQYF.

The rearrangement joins TRBV30 to TRBJ1-1, with D unclear. The V gene lost 4 bases and the J gene lost 0 bases, with 6 bases spanning the gap. Looked up from germline, CDR1 is GTSNPN and CDR2 is SVGIG (reference sequence). The CDR3 is made up of 12 amino acids. This CDR3 is CAWKHLNTEAFF. The CDR3 bases are TGTGCCTGGAAACACCTGAACACTGAAGCTTTCTTT.

The chain links TRBV7-2 to TRBJ1-1; D is uncertain. V was clipped by 4 bases and J by 1 base, with 10 bases between them. Germline CDR1 and CDR2: SGHTA and FQGNSA. There are 14 residues in the CDR3. CDR3 in amino acids: CASSSQAGNTEAFF. CDR3 in DNA: TGTGCCAGCAGCTCCCAGGCAGGGAACACTGAAGCTTTCTTT.

This chain connects TRBV10-2 to TRBJ2-1; 12 bases are shared with TRBD2. V lost 7 bases to trimming and J lost 3 bases; unmatched junction nucleotides: 4. CDR1 is WSHSY and CDR2 is SAAADI in the germline V gene. CDR3 length: 15 residues. CDR3 loop: CASNLAGGGYNEQFF. The CDR3 region has the DNA TGCGCCAGCAATCTAGCGGGGGGGGGCTACAATGAGCAGTTCTTC.

The sample holds a few counts of this clone. The J gene is TRBJ1-5, the V gene TRBV15, with a weak D call TRBD1 (6 bases). The length of the CDR3 is 14 residues. Germline V gives CDR1 LNHNV, CDR2 YYDKDF (reference sequence). The V end lost 0 bases, the J end lost 6 bases, and 9 bases lay between the germline ends. The CDR3 loop reads CATSRDQGSQPQHF. CDR3 coding DNA: TGTGCCACCAGCAGAGATCAGGGGAGTCAGCCCCAGCATTTT.

The count of this clone is one. CDR3 sequence reads: CASSERGPDTQYF. Here the CDR3 DNA reads TGTGCCAGCAGTGAAAGGGGTCCAGATACGCAGTATTTT. V usage is TRBV2 and J usage is TRBJ2-3; the D gene is possibly TRBD1 (5 bases). Germline V gene data show CDR1 as SNHLY and CDR2 as FYNNEI. The CDR3 length is 13 residues. With 2 bases removed from V and 4 bases from J, the gap between germline ends came to 7 bases.

The chain joins TRBV6-4 to TRBJ2-2; a weak D match, TRBD2 (6 bases). CDR3 size: 14 residues. Germline loops: CDR1 MRHNA, CDR2 SNTAGT. V was cut by 10 bases and J by 3 bases, with 15 bases left in between. The CDR3 coding sequence is TGTGCCACCCGTACGGGGGACGACACCGGGGAGCTGTTTTTT. Its translation is CATRTGDDTGELFF.

The chain couples TRBV9 to TRBJ2-1; 13 nucleotides match TRBD2. Germline assignment: CDR1 SGDLS and CDR2 YYNGEE. This CDR3 comprises 17 residues. V shed 4 bases, J shed 0 bases, and the junction held 4 bases outside the gene matches. The CDR3 sequence: CASSPGLAGASYNEQFF. CDR3 DNA sequence: TGTGCCAGCAGCCCTGGACTAGCGGGGGCCTCCTACAATGAGCAGTTCTTC.

The V and J genes are TRBV4-1 and TRBJ2-1; the D gene is possibly TRBD2 (5 bases). This CDR3 has 16 amino acids. The germline V and J ends were trimmed by 1 base and 1 base, with 11 bases remaining between them. The germline V gene encodes CDR1 MGHRA and CDR2 YSYEKL. This CDR3 reads CASSQVTGKSYNEQFF. CDR3 sequence (DNA): TGCGCCAGCAGCCAAGTAACGGGGAAATCCTACAATGAGCAGTTCTTC.

The chain links TRBV9 to TRBJ2-7, with a weak D call TRBD1 (6 bases). V was trimmed by 4 bases and J by 4 bases, leaving 15 bases between them. The V gene's germline CDR1 is SGDLS and CDR2 YYNGEE. This CDR3 contains 14 residues. The CDR3 spells CASSPPDRGYEQYF. CDR3 nucleotides: TGTGCCAGCAGCCCCCCGGACAGAGGATACGAGCAGTACTTC. Using reference TRBV9 and TRBJ2-7 for the parts outside the CDR3, the full variable domain is DSGVTQTPKHLITATGQRVTLRCSPRSGDLSVYWYQQSLDQGLQFLIQYYNGEERAKGNILERFSAQQFPDLHSELNLSSLELGDSALYFCASSPPDRGYEQYFGPGTRLTVT.

V usage is TRBV12-5 and J usage is TRBJ2-2; D might be TRBD1 (5 bases). The germline V gene has CDR1 LGHNT and CDR2 FRNRAP. CDR3 length equals 17 residues. V lost 0 bases, J lost 2 bases, and 13 bases lay in between. CDR3 sequence: CASGLVFSRANTGELFF. CDR3 nucleotides: TGTGCTAGTGGTTTGGTATTCTCCAGGGCTAACACCGGGGAGCTGTTTTTT.

The chain recombines TRBV9 with TRBJ2-1, with D hard to call. This CDR3 has 12 amino acids. Trimming removed 1 base at V and 7 bases at J, with 6 bases between. CDR1 is SGDLS, CDR2 YYNGEE, per germline. The CDR3 bases are TGTGCCAGCAGCGTATCCGGGAATGAGCAGTTCTTC. Its translation: CASSVSGNEQFF. The full variable domain, completed using reference TRBV9 and TRBJ2-1, is DSGVTQTPKHLITATGQRVTLRCSPRSGDLSVYWYQQSLDQGLQFLIQYYNGEERAKGNILERFSAQQFPDLHSELNLSSLELGDSALYFCASSVSGNEQFFGPGTRLTVL.

In DNA form, the CDR3 reads TGCAGTGGGGGCTTGAATGAAAAACTGTTTTTT. This sequence encodes CSGGLNEKLFF. The rearrangement joins TRBV20-1 to TRBJ1-4, with D perhaps TRBD1 (5 bases). CDR3 length: 11 amino acids. V was cut by 7 bases and J by 5 bases, with 8 bases left in between. Germline values: CDR1 DFQATT, CDR2 SNEGSKA (reference sequence).

The genes are TRBV18 and TRBJ2-1; D is unresolved. Germline lookup yields CDR1 KGHSH and CDR2 LQKENI. Trimming removed 3 bases from V and 2 bases from J, with 5 bases in between. This CDR3 comprises 13 residues. The CDR3 is CASSPDTYNEQFF. DNA of the CDR3: TGTGCCAGCTCACCTGACACCTACAATGAGCAGTTCTTC.

This clone has only one observation. The V call is TRBV7-2, the J call TRBJ1-5; no clear D gene. V lost 5 bases to trimming and J lost 0 bases, with 11 bases between them. The CDR3 runs to 15 residues. CDR1 is SGHTA and CDR2 is FQGNSA in the germline V gene. The CDR3 coding sequence is TGTGCCAGCAGCCTACTCGGCGGTAGCAATCAGCCCCAGCATTTT. Protein product: CASSLLGGSNQPQHF.

The chain has TRBV6-5 and TRBJ1-6; 9 bases match TRBD1. The V and J ends lost 6 bases and 7 bases, in that order; junction bases with no gene match: 7. Germline CDR1 and CDR2: MNHEY and SVGAGI. The CDR3 has 15 residues. CDR3 coding DNA: TGTGCCAGCAGGCCGGGACAGGGTAAAAATTCACCCCTCCACTTT. Its translation: CASRPGQGKNSPLHF.

V is TRBV30 and J is TRBJ1-1, with D maybe TRBD1 (6 bases). The CDR3 runs 12 residues. Per germline, CDR1 GTSNPN and CDR2 SVGIG (reference sequence). Trimming took off 3 bases at V and 1 base at J, with 6 bases between the two ends. The CDR3: CAWRGANTEAFF. The CDR3 region has the DNA TGTGCCTGGAGGGGGGCGAACACTGAAGCTTTCTTT.

The chain recombines TRBV10-3 with TRBJ1-2; 11 nucleotides agree with TRBD1. Germline values: CDR1 ENHRY, CDR2 SYGVKD. Trimming cost V 6 bases and J 7 bases; bases outside gene matches: 4. The CDR3 sequence is 13 residues long. The CDR3 sequence is CAIRPGQGGGYTF. CDR3 DNA sequence: TGTGCCATCAGACCGGGACAGGGGGGTGGCTACACCTTC.

This chain links TRBV13 with TRBJ1-4, with 7 bases matching TRBD1. This CDR3 region has 17 residues. Germline V gives CDR1 PRHDT, CDR2 FYEKMQ (reference sequence). After removal of 5 bases from V and 4 bases from J, the junction contained 13 bases not matched to a gene. Here the CDR3 DNA reads TGTGCCAGCAGCCCACCAACCTCGACAGGGAATAATGAAAAACTGTTTTTT. The encoded protein is CASSPPTSTGNNEKLFF. Variable domain in full (rest from reference TRBV13 and TRBJ1-4): AAGVIQSPRHLIKEKRETATLKCYPIPRHDTVYWYQQGPGQDPQFLISFYEKMQSDKGSIPDRFSAQQFSDYHSELNMSSLELGDSALYFCASSPPTSTGNNEKLFFGSGTQLSVL.

The chain has TRBV5-1 and TRBJ2-5; a possible D gene is TRBD1 (5 bases). Germline V gene lookup returns CDR1 SGHRS and CDR2 YFSETQ. Trimming took off 5 bases at V and 2 bases at J, with 13 bases between the two ends. The CDR3 has 14 residues. CDR3 coding DNA: TGCGCCAGCAGGCCTACAGGAATACAAGAGACCCAGTACTTC. It specifies CASRPTGIQETQYF.